The rows below give T cell receptor beta chains drawn from one sample of a study of blood T cells in healthy people across ages. TCRdb used MiXCR to reprocess the 5' RACE reads, holding one entry per CDR3 protein. This table holds more than 1.4 million distinct CDR3 sequences, about 43% found once. The sequencing input was blood. The receptors here all came from a woman aged 18-29 years in good health. Both conserved end residues are part of each CDR3. D genes are given only for firm matches. Some rows mark clone size as missing; the rest say once, few, many or name a class of expanded clone.

clone_size	v_call	d_call	j_call	cdr3_aa	cdr3_nt
.	TRBV10-2	.	TRBJ1-1	CASSDGEAGMNTEAFF	TGCGCCAGCAGTGACGGGGAGGCAGGGATGAACACTGAAGCTTTCTTT
.	TRBV10-1	TRBD1	TRBJ2-7	CASSPWTGSYEQYF	TGCGCCAGCAGTCCGTGGACAGGGTCCTACGAGCAGTACTTC
few	TRBV12-3/TRBV12-4	.	TRBJ2-5	CASSHRDSGETQYF	TGTGCCAGCAGCCACCGGGACAGCGGGGAGACCCAGTACTTC
.	TRBV5-1	.	TRBJ2-7	CASSGQQGYEQYF	TGCGCCAGCAGCGGGCAACAGGGCTACGAGCAGTACTTC
few	TRBV20-1	TRBD2	TRBJ2-3	CSATSGKDTQYF	TGCAGTGCTACTAGCGGCAAAGATACGCAGTATTTT
.	TRBV7-8	.	TRBJ1-5	CASRQTGNNQPQHF	TGTGCCAGCAGGCAGACAGGAAACAATCAGCCCCAGCATTTT
once	TRBV30	.	TRBJ1-2	CAWNRGQGVDGYTF	TGTGCCTGGAATAGAGGGCAGGGTGTGGATGGCTACACCTTC
.	TRBV3-1	TRBD2	TRBJ2-3	CASANSGASTDTQYF	TGTGCCAGCGCCAATAGCGGGGCTAGCACAGATACGCAGTATTTT
few	TRBV12-3/TRBV12-4	.	TRBJ2-7	CASSVRQASYEQYF	TGTGCCAGCAGTGTAAGACAGGCCTCCTACGAGCAGTACTTC
many	TRBV7-9	TRBD2	TRBJ2-1	CASSHGLAGDYSYNEQFF	TGTGCCAGCAGCCATGGACTAGCGGGGGACTACTCCTACAATGAGCAGTTCTTC
few	TRBV18	TRBD1	TRBJ2-3	CASVRTGESTDTQYF	TGTGCCAGCGTTCGGACAGGGGAATCCACAGATACGCAGTATTTT
.	TRBV20-1	TRBD2	TRBJ2-4	CSARDPASGGALFRAKNIQYF	TGCAGTGCTAGAGATCCCGCCAGCGGGGGGGCCTTATTCAGGGCCAAAAACATTCAGTACTTC
.	TRBV5-1	.	TRBJ2-1	CASSSSGESGNEQFF	TGCGCCAGCAGCTCCTCGGGAGAATCAGGGAATGAGCAGTTCTTC
.	TRBV7-6	.	TRBJ1-4	CASSFGTLATNEKLFF	TGTGCCAGCAGCTTCGGGACCCTTGCAACTAATGAAAAACTGTTTTTT
.	TRBV3-1	.	TRBJ2-1	CASSLQGFQRPSLNEQFF	TGTGCCAGCAGCCTTCAGGGGTTCCAGCGCCCATCTCTTAATGAGCAGTTCTTC
.	TRBV10-3	TRBD2	TRBJ2-7	CAISSGSAGVSYEQYF	TGTGCCATCAGCTCCGGTTCAGCGGGAGTCTCCTACGAGCAGTACTTC
.	TRBV12-3/TRBV12-4	.	TRBJ2-2	CASSLAADTGELFF	TGTGCCAGCAGTTTAGCGGCAGACACCGGGGAGCTGTTTTTT
.	TRBV3-1	.	TRBJ1-1	CASSQDRRGGGAFF	TGTGCCAGCAGCCAAGATCGAAGGGGCGGGGGAGCTTTCTTT
.	TRBV6-2/TRBV6-3	TRBD2	TRBJ2-7	CASSYSMSGGPYEQYF	TGTGCCAGCAGTTACTCGATGAGCGGGGGACCTTACGAGCAGTACTTC
.	TRBV20-1	TRBD2	TRBJ2-1	CSAAGTSGDQETQFF	TGCAGTGCAGCCGGGACTAGCGGGGATCAAGAGACCCAGTTCTTC
few	TRBV28	.	TRBJ1-2	CASKSNYGYTF	TGTGCCAGCAAAAGCAACTATGGCTACACCTTC
.	TRBV9	.	TRBJ2-7	CASSVRGDGAHEQYF	TGTGCCAGCAGCGTACGCGGGGACGGCGCCCACGAGCAGTACTTC
.	TRBV12-3/TRBV12-4	.	TRBJ1-4	CASSLYVATNEKLFF	TGTGCCAGCAGTTTGTACGTTGCAACTAATGAAAAACTGTTTTTT
.	TRBV7-2	.	TRBJ2-4	CASSVQAPGVDIQYF	TGTGCCAGCAGCGTCCAGGCCCCCGGGGTGGACATTCAGTACTTC
many	TRBV4-1	.	TRBJ1-1	CASSQDRGNTEAFF	TGCGCCAGCAGCCAAGATCGGGGGAACACTGAAGCTTTCTTT
few	TRBV27	.	TRBJ2-7	CASSSTSGYRYEQYF	TGTGCCAGCAGTTCCACGAGCGGGTATCGCTACGAGCAGTACTTC
.	TRBV10-3	TRBD2	TRBJ2-3	CAIKSGTALGADTKYF	TGTGCCATCAAAAGCGGGACTGCACTTGGGGCAGATACGAAGTATTTT
.	TRBV12-3/TRBV12-4	.	TRBJ2-5	CASTELGNEQYF	TGTGCCAGCACCGAACTAGGCAATGAGCAGTACTTC
few	TRBV29-1	TRBD1	TRBJ2-3	CSVSGTGVPDTQYF	TGCAGCGTGTCCGGGACAGGGGTGCCAGATACGCAGTATTTT
.	TRBV5-1	TRBD2	TRBJ2-7	CASRRMTSGAYEQYF	TGCGCCAGCAGGAGAATGACTAGCGGCGCCTACGAGCAGTACTTC
.	TRBV20-1	.	TRBJ2-1	CSASSTGEYRSYNEQFF	TGCAGTGCTAGCTCCACCGGGGAATACCGTTCCTACAATGAGCAGTTCTTC
.	TRBV7-8	TRBD1	TRBJ2-5	CASSKDRVETQYF	TGTGCCAGCAGCAAGGACAGGGTGGAGACCCAGTACTTC
few	TRBV20-1	.	TRBJ2-1	CSAPSKTARSEQFF	TGCAGTGCTCCCTCCAAGACAGCCCGGAGTGAGCAGTTCTTC
.	TRBV5-1	TRBD2	TRBJ2-1	CASSPWTSGGAGDNEQFF	TGCGCCAGCAGCCCCTGGACTAGCGGGGGGGCCGGGGACAATGAGCAGTTCTTC
few	TRBV6-6	.	TRBJ1-6	CASSYSLIDGNSPLHF	TGTGCCAGCAGTTACTCTCTCATAGATGGGAATTCACCCCTCCACTTT
few	TRBV20-1	.	TRBJ2-1	CSAVGEGGNRNEQFF	TGCAGTGCGGTAGGGGAGGGGGGAAATAGGAATGAGCAGTTCTTC
few	TRBV20-1	.	TRBJ2-7	CSAREPRRPPYEQYF	TGCAGTGCTAGAGAGCCCCGTAGGCCCCCCTACGAGCAGTACTTC
.	TRBV15	.	TRBJ2-7	CATSRDRQSWEQYF	TGTGCCACCAGCAGAGATAGACAGTCCTGGGAGCAGTACTTC
few	TRBV20-1	.	TRBJ2-7	CSARDGSHPAEQYF	TGCAGTGCTAGAGATGGTAGTCACCCAGCCGAGCAGTACTTC
few	TRBV7-2	.	TRBJ2-2	CASSVKNTGELFF	TGTGCCAGCAGCGTAAAGAACACCGGGGAGCTGTTTTTT
few	TRBV9	TRBD1	TRBJ1-4	CASSGTGTEPEKLFF	TGTGCCAGCAGCGGGACCGGGACAGAGCCCGAAAAACTGTTTTTT